Listed below are T cell receptor beta chains from one sample, sequenced in a study of T cell repertoires in aging, cancer and after chemotherapy. Via MiXCR, TCRdb re-called the multiplex PCR reads, giving one row per CDR3 protein. The table shows approximately 4,600 distinct CDR3 sequences, with roughly 20% occurring only once. The specimen was blood. These TCRs come from a human donor in good health. The donor label of this sample is uncertain. CDR3s include the opening cysteine and the closing phenylalanine or tryptophan. The D gene is left open where the match is weak. Rows give clone size only sometimes, using once, few, many, or a class for an expanded clone.

V	D	J	length	size	DNA	CDR3
TRBV5-4	-	TRBJ1-3	15	medium-sized	TGTGCCAGCAGCTTAGCTCCAGGGGTTGGAAACACCATATATTTT	CASSLAPGVGNTIYF
TRBV11-3	-	TRBJ1-1	15	medium-sized	TGTGCCAGCAGCTTAGTCGGGAGAATAAGCACTGAAGCTTTCTTT	CASSLVGRISTEAFF
TRBV15	TRBD2	TRBJ2-5	17	medium-sized	TGTGCCACCAGCAGAGATCGACTAGCGGGGGGCCAAGAGACCCAGTACTTC	CATSRDRLAGGQETQYF
TRBV12-5	-	TRBJ1-2	11	few	TGTGCTAGTGGTTTTGGCTATGGCTACACCTTC	CASGFGYGYTF
TRBV7-2	-	TRBJ2-2	16	-	TGTGCCAGCAGCTTAATCCGATTGTCGAACACCGGGGAGCTGTTTTTT	CASSLIRLSNTGELFF
TRBV2	TRBD1	TRBJ2-2	15	-	TGTGCCAGCAGTGGACAGGGGGGGGACACCGGGGAGCTGTTTTTT	CASSGQGGDTGELFF
TRBV13	TRBD1	TRBJ1-1	14	-	TGTGAAAGCAGAACAGGGGGTTTAAACACTGAAGCTTTCTTT	CESRTGGLNTEAFF
TRBV5-1	TRBD1	TRBJ1-1	14	-	TGCGCCAGCAGCCTAAGGACAGGGAGCACTGAAGCTTTCTTT	CASSLRTGSTEAFF
TRBV5-4	-	TRBJ2-1	15	medium-sized	TGTGCCAGCAGCCGATCAGGGGCCTTCGACAATGAGCAGTTCTTC	CASSRSGAFDNEQFF
TRBV19	TRBD2	TRBJ2-5	16	once	TGTGCCAGTAGTATAAAAGGAGCGGGGGGGCCAGAGACCCAGTACTTC	CASSIKGAGGPETQYF
TRBV27	-	TRBJ1-5	15	medium-sized	TGTGCCAGCAGTTTGAAGGGGAGTTTCAATCAGCCCCAGCATTTT	CASSLKGSFNQPQHF
TRBV6-2/TRBV6-3	-	TRBJ2-1	13	medium-sized	TGTGCCAGCGGCACAGGGCCGATCAATGAGCAGTTCTTC	CASGTGPINEQFF
TRBV27	-	TRBJ2-7	12	medium-sized	TGTGCCAGCAGCACCACATATAGCGAGCAGTACTTC	CASSTTYSEQYF
TRBV6-1	TRBD1	TRBJ1-4	13	medium-sized	TGTGCCAGCAAGGGACAGCTAAATGAAAAACTGTTTTTT	CASKGQLNEKLFF
TRBV12-3/TRBV12-4	-	TRBJ1-6	15	medium-sized	TGTGCCAGCAGTATCAGAGGGACGAATAATTCACCCCTCCACTTT	CASSIRGTNNSPLHF
TRBV5-4	-	TRBJ2-6	12	-	TGTGCCAGCAGCTTGGGGGCCAACGTCCTGACTTTC	CASSLGANVLTF
TRBV5-8	-	TRBJ1-1	14	-	TGTGCCAGCAGCTTGGTCAACCGAGGGACCGAAGCTTTCTTT	CASSLVNRGTEAFF
TRBV12-3/TRBV12-4	-	TRBJ2-5	14	-	TGTGCCAGCACCCGGTTAGGGCCACAAGAGACCCAGTACTTC	CASTRLGPQETQYF
TRBV19	TRBD1	TRBJ1-2	16	medium-sized	TGTGCCAGTAGTATATTGATGGACAGGGGGGACCATGGCTACACCTTC	CASSILMDRGDHGYTF
TRBV20-1	TRBD1	TRBJ1-5	17	-	TGCAGTGCTAAGGACAGGGGTCAAGATGAAAGCAATCAGCCCCAGCATTTT	CSAKDRGQDESNQPQHF
TRBV29-1	-	TRBJ2-3	12	large	TGCAGCGTTGAGCTATTTGTAGATACGCAGTATTTT	CSVELFVDTQYF
TRBV20-1	TRBD1	TRBJ2-3	18	-	TGCAGTGCTAGAGACCCCTATCCGGGACAGCATAGCACAGATACGCAGTATTTT	CSARDPYPGQHSTDTQYF
TRBV10-2	-	TRBJ2-3	12	-	TGCGCCAGCGCACCAACGGGAGATACGCAGTATTTT	CASAPTGDTQYF
TRBV6-1	-	TRBJ2-7	15	medium-sized	TGTGCCAGCAGTGAAGGATGGGGGCGCCTTTACGAGCAGTACTTC	CASSEGWGRLYEQYF
TRBV5-4	TRBD2	TRBJ2-7	16	few	TGTGCCAGCAGCCCCTCAGGGGGACTAGCTTCCCACGAGCAGTACTTC	CASSPSGGLASHEQYF
TRBV5-4	-	TRBJ1-4	14	medium-sized	TGTGCCAGCAGCTTGGGGGCCTCTAATGAAAAACTGTTTTTT	CASSLGASNEKLFF
TRBV30	-	TRBJ2-3	14	medium-sized	TGTGCCTGGAGTCGTACAGGCTTAACAGATACGCAGTATTTT	CAWSRTGLTDTQYF
TRBV19	-	TRBJ1-2	14	medium-sized	TGTGCCAGTAGCTCCGGGACGGCCGCTTATGGCTACACCTTC	CASSSGTAAYGYTF
TRBV10-1	TRBD2	TRBJ2-1	15	medium-sized	TGCGCCAGCAGTGAGATGGCGGGGGGGCGAGATGAGCAGTTCTTC	CASSEMAGGRDEQFF
TRBV7-6	-	TRBJ1-1	17	-	TGTGCCAGCAGCGGCCGAGTCATCCAATCTCGCAACACTGAAGCTTTCTTT	CASSGRVIQSRNTEAFF
TRBV27	TRBD1	TRBJ2-7	14	medium-sized	TGTGCCAGCAGTTTGCAGGGGGCGAATTACGAGCAGTACTTC	CASSLQGANYEQYF
TRBV4-1	TRBD2	TRBJ2-5	18	-	TGCGCCAGCAGCCGGACCGATGGGGCTAGCGGACTAGTAGAGACCCAGTACTTC	CASSRTDGASGLVETQYF
TRBV7-9	TRBD1	TRBJ1-1	13	few	TGTGCCAGCAGCTTTACAGGGGGCACTGAAGCTTTCTTT	CASSFTGGTEAFF
TRBV12-3/TRBV12-4	-	TRBJ1-5	12	-	TGTGCCAGCAGGGCGAGCAATCAGCCCCAGCATTTT	CASRASNQPQHF
TRBV19	TRBD2	TRBJ2-1	20	medium-sized	TGTGCCAGTAGCAACCAAGGGACTAGCGGGAGTTTCGGCTCCTACAATGAGCAGTTCTTC	CASSNQGTSGSFGSYNEQFF
TRBV6-6	-	TRBJ1-1	15	medium-sized	TGTGCCAGCAGTTATCCGGCCCGATGGGCCACTGAAGCTTTCTTT	CASSYPARWATEAFF
TRBV7-6	TRBD1	TRBJ2-7	17	-	TGTGCCAGCAGCTTAAACCCCGTTGGGCAGGGGGCGCGTGAGCAGTACTTC	CASSLNPVGQGAREQYF
TRBV29-1	TRBD2	TRBJ2-7	13	medium-sized	TGCAGCGGCTTCTCCGGGACTAGCGGCGAGCAGTACTTC	CSGFSGTSGEQYF
TRBV6-4	-	TRBJ2-3	16	medium-sized	TGTGCCAGCAGTGACGCCGGCTGGGGGAGCACAGATACGCAGTATTTT	CASSDAGWGSTDTQYF
TRBV5-4	TRBD2	TRBJ2-7	15	medium-sized	TGTGCCAGCAGCTTGAATAGCGGGAGGGCCCCCGAGCAGTACTTC	CASSLNSGRAPEQYF
TRBV7-2	TRBD2	TRBJ2-2	13	medium-sized	TGTGCCAGCAGCTTAGAAGTTAGCGGGGGGCGGATTTTT	CASSLEVSGGRIF
TRBV5-1	TRBD2	TRBJ2-3	18	few	TGCGCCAGCAGCACCGGACTAGCGGGGGGGCCTAGCACAGATACGCAGTATTTT	CASSTGLAGGPSTDTQYF
TRBV30	-	TRBJ2-1	13	medium-sized	TGTGCCTGGAGTGGACAGTTCTACAATGAGCAGTTCTTC	CAWSGQFYNEQFF
TRBV6-5	-	TRBJ2-2	11	medium-sized	TGTGCCAGCTCGGACACCGGGGAGCTGTTTTTT	CASSDTGELFF
TRBV12-3/TRBV12-4	-	TRBJ2-3	14	-	TGTGCCAGCAGTTTAGGTGCCCGCACAGATACGCAGTATTTT	CASSLGARTDTQYF
TRBV6-5	TRBD1	TRBJ1-5	15	few	TGTGCCAGCACCCAAGGGACAGGGGGAAATCAGCCCCAGCATTTT	CASTQGTGGNQPQHF
TRBV20-1	-	TRBJ2-3	15	-	TGCAGTGCTAGGGATAGAGACAGCTACACAGATACGCAGTATTTT	CSARDRDSYTDTQYF
TRBV29-1	-	TRBJ1-4	14	medium-sized	TGCAGCACCAAAGTGGCAGGTTCTAGTGAAAAACTGTTTTTT	CSTKVAGSSEKLFF
TRBV9	-	TRBJ1-2	15	once	TGTGCCAGCAGCCTCCAATACCGGGGGGACTATGGCTACACCTTC	CASSLQYRGDYGYTF
TRBV6-2/TRBV6-3	-	TRBJ1-5	15	-	TGTGCCGGCGGTAGGAGGGTTAACGGCAATCAGCCCCAGCATTTT	CAGGRRVNGNQPQHF
TRBV29-1	-	TRBJ2-5	14	medium-sized	TGCAGCGTTGGGATCGGGGGTTCGTCAGAGACCCAGTACTTC	CSVGIGGSSETQYF
TRBV12-3/TRBV12-4	TRBD2	TRBJ2-1	16	-	TGTGCCAGCAGTCGTCCGGGACTAGCGGGGGGGGATGAGCAGTTCTTC	CASSRPGLAGGDEQFF
TRBV29-1	-	TRBJ2-6	13	large	TGCAGCGTTGGGCCAGCTGGGGCCAACGTCCTGACTTTC	CSVGPAGANVLTF
TRBV12-3/TRBV12-4	TRBD1	TRBJ1-1	15	few	TGTGCCAGCAGGCCCTCCTGGGACAGGGGGGGTGAAGCTTTCTTT	CASRPSWDRGGEAFF